This TCR beta chain is from a study of T cells in Graves' hyperthyroidism and ophthalmopathy. Germline loops: CDR1 KGHSH, CDR2 LQKENI. This CDR3 has 15 residues. The V end lost 3 bases, the J end lost 8 bases, and 18 bases lay between the germline ends. TCR beta CDR3 regions were amplified from RNA. The TCR CDR3 first-round RT-PCR relied on the HTBI primer set. TCRdb ran MiXCR on the multiplex PCR reads and lists one entry per CDR3 protein. The sample has 300,000 to 500,000 distinct CDR3 sequences, just under 15% seen once. This clonotype was counted ten times or more. In patients aged 18 to 65, hyperthyroidism was newly diagnosed, with duration under 2 months. The study excluded patients with uncontrolled infection, other autoimmune disease, pregnancy or lactation. Diagnosing involved the use of clinical symptoms, serum thyroxine and TRAb, thyroid ultrasound and orbital computed tomography.

This clonotype was sampled from a woman aged 30 to 39 with Graves' hyperthyroidism. Material: blood. The V gene is TRBV18, the J gene TRBJ2-3; D perhaps matches TRBD1 (5 bases). The CDR3 sequence is CASSPVDSNGVTQYF. CDR3 coding DNA: TGTGCCAGCTCACCGGTCGACAGCAATGGTGTTACGCAGTATTTT.